The 14 T cell receptor beta chains in this list originate from one sample, sequenced in a study of cytotoxic CD8 clonotypes in ibrutinib-treated CLL. TCRdb's table, derived via immunoSEQ multiplex PCR, lists solely in-frame clones and lacks some. Counted here are about 130,000 clones, over 60% occurring once; the ten biggest clones make up 9.5% to 15%. The specimen comprised PBMCs, sampled after 12 months of ibrutinib treatment. Receptors were obtained from a human donor with chronic lymphocytic leukemia.

The V gene is TRBV27, the J gene TRBJ1-4; possible D gene TRBD1, 5 bases. Germline CDR1 reads MNHEY; CDR2 reads SMNVEV (reference sequence). The CDR3 spans 16 residues. V gave up 1 base and J gave up 5 bases, with 14 bases separating them. The CDR3 loop reads CASSLFGADTNEKLFF. The DNA for the CDR3 is TGTGCCAGCAGTTTATTTGGGGCTGATACCAATGAAAAACTGTTTTTT.

This clone was found a few times. The gene calls are TRBV27 and TRBJ2-7, with D perhaps matching TRBD1 or TRBD2 (5 bases each). V was trimmed by 4 bases and J by 4 bases, leaving 11 bases between them. Per germline, CDR1 MNHEY and CDR2 SMNVEV (reference sequence). The CDR3 is 13 residues long. The CDR3 here is CASSSWGKYEQYF. CDR3 coding DNA: TGTGCCAGCAGTTCCTGGGGGAAATACGAGCAGTACTTC.

This clone was counted between two and nine times. The chain recombines TRBV28 with TRBJ1-3; 8 bases map to TRBD1. Unmatched junction bases numbered 10, after V lost 6 bases and J lost 3 bases. The CDR3 is 16 residues long. CDR1 MDHEN and CDR2 SYDVKM come from the germline V gene. CDR3 nucleotides: TGTGCCAGCAGCTATGGACAGGGAAAGGGTGGAAACACCATATATTTT. Translated: CASSYGQGKGGNTIYF. The full variable domain, in which reference TRBV28 and TRBJ1-3 provide the parts outside the CDR3, is DVKVTQSSRYLVKRTGEKVFLECVQDMDHENMFWYRQDPGLGLRLIYFSYDVKMKEKGDIPEGYSVSREKKERFSLILESASTNQTSMYLCASSYGQGKGGNTIYFGEGSWLTVV.

The V call is TRBV7-9, the J call TRBJ2-5, with TRBD1 matching over 9 bases. Unmatched junction bases numbered 15, after V lost 5 bases and J lost 2 bases. This CDR3 is 18 amino acids long. The germline V gene encodes CDR1 SEHNR and CDR2 FQNEAQ (reference sequence). Here the CDR3 reads CASSARRGTGRRQETQYF. The CDR3 region has the DNA TGTGCCAGCAGCGCTCGACGCGGGACAGGGAGGAGGCAAGAGACCCAGTACTTC. The whole variable domain, remainder taken from reference TRBV7-9 and TRBJ2-5, is DTGVSQNPRHKITKRGQNVTFRCDPISEHNRLYWYRQTLGQGPEFLTYFQNEAQLEKSRLLSDRFSAERPKGSFSTLEIQRTEQGDSAMYLCASSARRGTGRRQETQYFGPGTRLLVL.

The V call is TRBV7-9, the J call TRBJ2-7, with 7 bases lining up with TRBD1. CDR3 length: 15 residues. Germline lookup yields CDR1 SEHNR and CDR2 FQNEAQ (reference sequence). The V segment lost 5 bases and the J segment 9 bases; nucleotides outside the gene matches: 16. Here the CDR3 DNA reads TGTGCCAGCAGCACGTTAGATAGGGACAGCGAATTGCAGTACTTC. Translation gives CASSTLDRDSELQYF.

This clone was observed a single time. The chain uses TRBV7-6 and TRBJ2-1, with 9 positions matching TRBD1. CDR1 and CDR2 from the germline V gene are SGHVS and FNYEAQ. The junction had 12 bases not matched to a gene; V was cut back by 4 bases and J by 8 bases. This CDR3 is built from 16 residues. The CDR3 region has the DNA TGTGCCAGCAGCTCGAGGGATCCGGGACAGGGCCATGAGCAGTTCTTC. Its protein product is CASSSRDPGQGHEQFF.

This clone was observed a single time. The rearrangement joins TRBV27 to TRBJ2-3; 12 bases align to TRBD2. CDR3 length: 16 residues. Germline V gene sequence: CDR1 MNHEY, CDR2 SMNVEV (reference sequence). After removal of 3 bases from V and 9 bases from J, the junction contained 10 bases not matched to a gene. Here the CDR3 reads CASSLILAGGLGTQYF. In nucleotides, the CDR3 is TGTGCCAGCAGTTTGATACTAGCGGGAGGACTTGGGACGCAGTATTTT.

The rearrangement links TRBV7-6 to TRBJ2-7; D gene ambiguous. Per the germline V gene, CDR1 is SGHVS and CDR2 is FNYEAQ. Trimming pared 4 bases from V and 4 bases from J, leaving 32 bases between. The CDR3 extends over 20 amino acids. The CDR3: CASSSTLPGSQNRPQYEQYF. DNA for the CDR3: TGTGCCAGCAGCTCAACATTACCGGGCAGTCAAAACCGACCTCAATACGAGCAGTACTTC.

V is TRBV5-1 and J is TRBJ2-3, with 10 bases that match TRBD2. V was pared by 2 bases and J by 2 bases, with 5 bases of the junction left unmatched. CDR3 length: 16 residues. Germline V lookup: CDR1 SGHRS, CDR2 YFSETQ. In nucleotides, the CDR3 is TGCGCCAGCAGCTTAGCGGGAGGGCCGTTCACAGATACGCAGTATTTT. It codes for CASSLAGGPFTDTQYF.

This clone showed up just a few times. The chain carries TRBV4-3 and TRBJ1-1, with a tentative D call TRBD1 (5 bases). Germline assignment: CDR1 LGHNA and CDR2 YSLEER. The CDR3 runs to 14 residues. With 2 bases removed from V and 1 base from J, the gap between germline ends came to 8 bases. The CDR3 reads CASSQRGANTEAFF. The DNA of the CDR3 is TGCGCCAGCAGCCAAAGGGGAGCGAACACTGAAGCTTTCTTT.

This chain connects TRBV6-5 to TRBJ1-2; D unresolved. The CDR3 sequence is 13 residues long. The V end was cut by 4 bases, the J end by 0 bases, with 6 bases between. Per the germline V gene, CDR1 is MNHEY and CDR2 is SVGAGI. The DNA of the CDR3 is TGTGCCAGCAGTTCAGGAGCTAACTATGGCTACACCTTC. The encoded protein is CASSSGANYGYTF.

The chain employs TRBV2 and TRBJ2-1; D is undetermined. Germline V gene sequence: CDR1 SNHLY, CDR2 FYNNEI. V was clipped by 10 bases and J by 3 bases, with 13 bases between them. CDR3 size: 13 residues. The CDR3 DNA sequence: TGTGCCACCCAGCAAGGGATCTACAATGAGCAGTTCTTC. Its protein product is CATQQGIYNEQFF.

In nucleotides, the CDR3 is TGTGCCAGCAGCTTACTCAGCGCAGACACAGATACGCAGTATTTT. This sequence encodes CASSLLSADTDTQYF. The J gene is TRBJ2-3, the V gene TRBV7-3; D gene uncertain. This CDR3 region has 15 residues. Trimming left V 2 bases short and J 2 bases short, with 11 bases between. Germline V gives CDR1 SGHTA, CDR2 FQGTGA.

The V and J genes are TRBV14 and TRBJ2-1, with D hard to call. This CDR3 region has 16 residues. Trimming removed 2 bases from V and 4 bases from J, with 15 bases in between. The germline V gene has CDR1 SGHDN and CDR2 FVKESK. The CDR3 spells CASSQRPGKSYNEQFF. CDR3 in DNA: TGTGCCAGCAGCCAACGTCCGGGCAAATCTTACAATGAGCAGTTCTTC.